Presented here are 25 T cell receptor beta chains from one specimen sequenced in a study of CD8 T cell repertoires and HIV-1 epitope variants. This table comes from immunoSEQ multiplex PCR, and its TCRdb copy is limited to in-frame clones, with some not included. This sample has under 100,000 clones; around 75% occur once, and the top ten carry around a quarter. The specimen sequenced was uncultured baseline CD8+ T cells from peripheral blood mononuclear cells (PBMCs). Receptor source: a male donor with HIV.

DNA of the CDR3: TGTGCCAGCAGCCAAGCCGCACTGGGCAAAGCTTTCTTT. As protein: CASSQAALGKAFF. The chain employs TRBV14 and TRBJ1-1; D call uncertain. The germline V and J ends were trimmed by 1 base and 9 bases, with 12 bases remaining between them. Germline CDR1 is SGHDN and CDR2 is FVKESK. This CDR3 has 13 amino acids.

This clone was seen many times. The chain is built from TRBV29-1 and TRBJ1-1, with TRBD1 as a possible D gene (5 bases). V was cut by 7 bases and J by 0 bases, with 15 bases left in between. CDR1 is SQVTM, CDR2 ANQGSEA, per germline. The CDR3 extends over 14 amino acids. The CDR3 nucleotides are TGCAGCGCATCCCTGACAGATATGAACACTGAAGCTTTCTTT. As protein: CSASLTDMNTEAFF.

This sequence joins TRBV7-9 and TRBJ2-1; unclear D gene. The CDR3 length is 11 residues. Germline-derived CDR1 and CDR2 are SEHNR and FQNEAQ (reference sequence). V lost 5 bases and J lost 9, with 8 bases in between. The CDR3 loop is CASSPGFEQFF. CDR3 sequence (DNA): TGTGCCAGCAGCCCCGGTTTTGAGCAGTTCTTC. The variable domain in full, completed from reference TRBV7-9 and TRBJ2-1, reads DTGVSQNPRHKITKRGQNVTFRCDPISEHNRLYWYRQTLGQGPEFLTYFQNEAQLEKSRLLSDRFSAERPKGSFSTLEIQRTEQGDSAMYLCASSPGFEQFFGPGTRLTVL.

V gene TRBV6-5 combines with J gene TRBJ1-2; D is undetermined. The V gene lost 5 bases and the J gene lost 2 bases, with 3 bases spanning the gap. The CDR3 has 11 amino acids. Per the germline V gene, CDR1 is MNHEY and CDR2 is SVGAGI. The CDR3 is CASSDNYGYTF. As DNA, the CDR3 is TGTGCCAGCAGTGACAACTATGGCTACACCTTC.

The CDR3 sequence is CASSPGQGFNQPQHF. The CDR3 region has the DNA TGCGCCAGCAGCCCCGGACAGGGGTTCAATCAGCCCCAGCATTTT. The chain has TRBV4-1 and TRBJ1-5; 9 bases match TRBD1. This CDR3 has 15 residues. The V and J ends lost 4 bases and 3 bases, in that order; junction bases with no gene match: 4. Germline CDR1 and CDR2: MGHRA and YSYEKL.

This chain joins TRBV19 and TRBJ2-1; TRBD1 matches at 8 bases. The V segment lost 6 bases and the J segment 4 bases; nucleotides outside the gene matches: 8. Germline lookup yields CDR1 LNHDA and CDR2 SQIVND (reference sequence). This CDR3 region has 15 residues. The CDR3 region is CASSIGTGPYNEQFF. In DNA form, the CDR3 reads TGTGCCAGTAGCATCGGGACAGGTCCTTACAATGAGCAGTTCTTC.

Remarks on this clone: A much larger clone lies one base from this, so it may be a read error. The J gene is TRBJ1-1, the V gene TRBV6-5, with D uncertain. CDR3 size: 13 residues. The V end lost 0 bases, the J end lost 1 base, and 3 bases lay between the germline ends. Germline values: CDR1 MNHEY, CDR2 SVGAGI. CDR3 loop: CASSYSQNTEAFF. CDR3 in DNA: TGTGCCAGCAGTTACTCGCAGAACACTGAAGCTTTCTTT.

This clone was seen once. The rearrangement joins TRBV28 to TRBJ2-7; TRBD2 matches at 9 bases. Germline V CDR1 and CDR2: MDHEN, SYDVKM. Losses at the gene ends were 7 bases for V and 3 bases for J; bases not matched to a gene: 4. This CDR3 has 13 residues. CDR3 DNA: TGTGCCAGCACAACTAGCGGGTTCTACGAGCAGTACTTC. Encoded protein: CASTTSGFYEQYF. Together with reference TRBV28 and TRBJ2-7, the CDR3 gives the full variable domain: DVKVTQSSRYLVKRTGEKVFLECVQDMDHENMFWYRQDPGLGLRLIYFSYDVKMKEKGDIPEGYSVSREKKERFSLILESASTNQTSMYLCASTTSGFYEQYFGPGTRLTVT.

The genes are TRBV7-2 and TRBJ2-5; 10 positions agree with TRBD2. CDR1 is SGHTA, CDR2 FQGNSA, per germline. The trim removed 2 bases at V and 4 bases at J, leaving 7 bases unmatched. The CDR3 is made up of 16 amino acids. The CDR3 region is CASSLYVAGGGETQYF. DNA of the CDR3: TGTGCCAGCAGCTTATATGTAGCGGGAGGCGGAGAGACCCAGTACTTC. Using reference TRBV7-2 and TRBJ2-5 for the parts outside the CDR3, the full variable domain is GAGVSQSPSNKVTEKGKDVELRCDPISGHTALYWYRQSLGQGLEFLIYFQGNSAPDKSGLPSDRFSAERTGGSVSTLTIQRTQQEDSAVYLCASSLYVAGGGETQYFGPGTRLLVL.

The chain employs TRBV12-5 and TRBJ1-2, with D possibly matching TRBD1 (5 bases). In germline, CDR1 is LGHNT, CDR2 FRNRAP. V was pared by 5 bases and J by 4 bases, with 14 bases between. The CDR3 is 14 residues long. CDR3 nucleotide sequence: TGTGCTAGTGGTGCGCAGGGAAAGACCTATGGCTACACCTTC. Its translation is CASGAQGKTYGYTF.

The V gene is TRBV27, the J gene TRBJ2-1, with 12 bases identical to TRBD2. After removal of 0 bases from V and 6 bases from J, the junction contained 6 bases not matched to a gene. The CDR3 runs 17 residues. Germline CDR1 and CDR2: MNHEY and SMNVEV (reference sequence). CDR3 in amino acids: CASSLSPSGRASNEQFF. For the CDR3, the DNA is TGTGCCAGCAGTTTATCGCCTAGCGGGAGGGCCTCCAATGAGCAGTTCTTC.

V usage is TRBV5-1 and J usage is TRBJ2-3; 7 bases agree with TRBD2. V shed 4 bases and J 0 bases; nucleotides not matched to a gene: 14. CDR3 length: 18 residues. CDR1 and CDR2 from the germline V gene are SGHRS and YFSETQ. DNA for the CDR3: TGCGCCAGCAGCCCCAAAGGGAGAAGCGGGGTAAGCACAGATACGCAGTATTTT. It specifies CASSPKGRSGVSTDTQYF.

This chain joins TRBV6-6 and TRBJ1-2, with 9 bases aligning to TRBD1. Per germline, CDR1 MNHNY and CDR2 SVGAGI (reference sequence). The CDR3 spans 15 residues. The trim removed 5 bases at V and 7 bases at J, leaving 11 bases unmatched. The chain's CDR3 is CASSPQPGQGFGYTF. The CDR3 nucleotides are TGTGCCAGCAGTCCCCAGCCGGGACAGGGCTTTGGCTACACCTTC.

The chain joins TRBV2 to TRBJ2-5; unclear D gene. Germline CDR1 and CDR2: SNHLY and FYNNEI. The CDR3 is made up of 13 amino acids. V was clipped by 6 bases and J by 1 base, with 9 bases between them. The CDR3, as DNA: TGTGCCAGCAGCAGACTCCCCCAAGAGACCCAGTACTTC. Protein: CASSRLPQETQYF.

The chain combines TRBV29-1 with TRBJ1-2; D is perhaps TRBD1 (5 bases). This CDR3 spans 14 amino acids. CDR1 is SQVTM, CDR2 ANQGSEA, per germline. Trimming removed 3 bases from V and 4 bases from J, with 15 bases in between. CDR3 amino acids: CSVEVGGVGYGYTF. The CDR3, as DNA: TGCAGCGTTGAGGTCGGGGGAGTTGGCTATGGCTACACCTTC.

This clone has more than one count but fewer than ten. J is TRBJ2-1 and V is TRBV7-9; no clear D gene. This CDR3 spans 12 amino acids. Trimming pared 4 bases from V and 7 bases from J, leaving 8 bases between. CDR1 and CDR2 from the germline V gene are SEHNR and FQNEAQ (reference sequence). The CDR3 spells CASSSSFNEQFF. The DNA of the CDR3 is TGTGCCAGCAGCTCTTCTTTTAATGAGCAGTTCTTC.

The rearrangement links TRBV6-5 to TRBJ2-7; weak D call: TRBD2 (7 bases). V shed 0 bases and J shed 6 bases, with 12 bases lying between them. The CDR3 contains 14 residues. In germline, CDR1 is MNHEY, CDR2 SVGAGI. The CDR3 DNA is TGTGCCAGCAGTTACTCGGAGGGGGGGAGCGAGCAGTACTTC. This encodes CASSYSEGGSEQYF.

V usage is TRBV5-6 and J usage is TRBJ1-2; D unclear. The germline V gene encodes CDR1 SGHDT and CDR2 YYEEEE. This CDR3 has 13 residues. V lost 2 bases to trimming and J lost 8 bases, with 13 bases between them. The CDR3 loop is CASSLNALEGYTF. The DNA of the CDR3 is TGTGCCAGCAGCTTAAATGCCCTGGAAGGCTACACCTTC.

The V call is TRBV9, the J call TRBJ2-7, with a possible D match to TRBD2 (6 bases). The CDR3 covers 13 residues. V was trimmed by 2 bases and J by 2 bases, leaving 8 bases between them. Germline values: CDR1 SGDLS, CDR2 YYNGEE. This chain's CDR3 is CASSVGGTYEQYF. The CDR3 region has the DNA TGTGCCAGCAGCGTTGGGGGGACCTACGAGCAGTACTTC.

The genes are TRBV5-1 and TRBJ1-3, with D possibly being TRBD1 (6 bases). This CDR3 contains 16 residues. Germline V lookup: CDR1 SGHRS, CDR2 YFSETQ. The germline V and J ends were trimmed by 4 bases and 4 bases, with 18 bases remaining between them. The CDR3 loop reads CASSLSTTGYGNTIYF. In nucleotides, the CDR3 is TGCGCCAGCAGCCTGTCGACAACAGGGTACGGAAACACCATATATTTT.

Here the CDR3 DNA reads TGCGCCAGCAGTCAGGGGGATGGCTACACCTTC. Its translation: CASSQGDGYTF. V gene TRBV23-1 combines with J gene TRBJ1-2, with D perhaps matching TRBD1 (5 bases). TRBV23-1 qualifies as an ORF whose function is uncertain. The CDR3 loop spans 11 amino acids. Deletions cut 3 bases from V and 6 bases from J, with 5 bases between.

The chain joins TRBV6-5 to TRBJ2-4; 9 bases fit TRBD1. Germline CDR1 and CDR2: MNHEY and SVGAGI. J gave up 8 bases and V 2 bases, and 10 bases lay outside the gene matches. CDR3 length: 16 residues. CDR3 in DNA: TGTGCCAGCAGTTACGGTTTTGGGACAGGGAGGGACATTCAGTACTTC. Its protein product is CASSYGFGTGRDIQYF.

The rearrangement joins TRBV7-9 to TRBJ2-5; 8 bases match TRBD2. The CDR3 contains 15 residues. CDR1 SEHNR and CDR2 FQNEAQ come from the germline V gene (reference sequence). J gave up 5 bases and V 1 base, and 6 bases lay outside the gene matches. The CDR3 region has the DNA TGTGCCAGCAGCTTAGACGGGGGGGCGGATGAGACCCAGTACTTC. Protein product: CASSLDGGADETQYF.

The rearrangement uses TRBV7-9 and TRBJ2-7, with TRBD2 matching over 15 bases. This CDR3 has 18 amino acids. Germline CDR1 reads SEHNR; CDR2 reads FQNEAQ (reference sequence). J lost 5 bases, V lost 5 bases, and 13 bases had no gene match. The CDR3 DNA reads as TGTGCCAGCAGCCCCCCAGGGACTAGCGGGAGGTTGGTCCACGAGCAGTACTTC. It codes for CASSPPGTSGRLVHEQYF.

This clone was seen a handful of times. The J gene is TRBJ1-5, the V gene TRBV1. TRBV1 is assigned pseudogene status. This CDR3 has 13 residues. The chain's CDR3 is CTSSQGGYQPQHF. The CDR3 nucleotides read TGCACCAGCAGCCAAGGGGGGTATCAGCCCCAGCATTTT.